This TCR beta chain derives from a study of T cell responses to AZD1222 COVID-19 vaccine. Study-level results: Spike was spanned by vaccine-associated CD4 TCRs, with dominance at 160-218 and 743-854. Reportedly, nearly half the spike-specific TCRs target unmutated variant regions.

With regard to this clone: The antigen remains unidentified.

CDR3 length equals 15 residues. V shed 3 bases and J shed 3 bases, with 15 bases lying between them. CDR1 is LNHDA and CDR2 is SQIVND in the germline V gene (reference sequence). The protocol was immunoSEQ multiplex PCR, while the TCRdb copy is restricted to in-frame clones and leaves out a portion. This repertoire shows about 150,000 clones, around nine tenths found once; its top ten account for 1.8%. The V gene is TRBV19, the J gene TRBJ2-7, with a tentative D call TRBD2 (7 bases). This clonotype originated in an adult in good health. Sample: peripheral blood, taken on day 0 of AZD1222 vaccination. The DNA of the CDR3 is TGTGCCAGTAGTATGGCGGGGGCTAGCGGCTACGAGCAGTACTTC. Its protein is CASSMAGASGYEQYF.